These 21 T cell receptor beta chains share one sample of origin, sequenced in a study of T cells after yellow fever vaccination. TCRdb re-analysed the 5' RACE reads in MiXCR, keeping a single row per CDR3 protein. The profile shows about 120,000 distinct CDR3 sequences, 7.2% of them singletons. Sequences were derived from CD4+ T cells sorted from PBMCs, sampled about 49 days after the first yellow fever vaccination. Source of these receptors: a man aged 18 to 30 who received the YFV17D yellow fever vaccine.

In its sample, this clonotype was seen many times. The chain links TRBV6-2 or TRBV6-3 to TRBJ1-6; weak D call: TRBD1 (6 bases). Between the trimmed V and J ends, which lost 4 bases and 7 bases, there was a span of 14 bases. Germline V lookup: CDR1 MNHEY, CDR2 SVGEGT. This CDR3 region has 15 residues. The CDR3 sequence: CASSWGTRLNSPLHF. CDR3 nucleotides: TGTGCCAGCAGTTGGGGGACAAGATTGAATTCACCCCTCCACTTT.

The sample holds many counts of this clonotype. The chain recombines TRBV18 with TRBJ2-7, with a possible D match to TRBD2 (6 bases). Trimming left V 3 bases short and J 4 bases short, with 10 bases between. CDR1 and CDR2 from the germline V gene are KGHSH and LQKENI. CDR3 length: 13 amino acids. CDR3 DNA: TGTGCCAGCTCACCCGCCCGGGGGTACGAGCAGTACTTC. It codes for CASSPARGYEQYF.

There are many counts of this clonotype. The chain is built from TRBV2 and TRBJ2-7, with 7 bases matching TRBD1. This CDR3 region has 15 residues. Germline V gene lookup returns CDR1 SNHLY and CDR2 FYNNEI. After removal of 6 bases from V and 0 bases from J, the junction contained 8 bases not matched to a gene. The CDR3 spells CASSQDRSSSYEQYV. Written as DNA, the CDR3 is TGTGCCAGCAGCCAGGACAGGAGCAGCTCCTACGAGCAGTACGTC.

Points on this clonotype: Given a much more abundant clone one base away, this may be a read error. The chain's CDR3 is CASSQAGQVKRTQYF. DNA for the CDR3: TGCGCCAGCAGCCAAGCGGGACAGGTCAAGAGGACCCAGTACTTC. This sequence joins TRBV4-3 and TRBJ2-5; TRBD1 agrees at 8 bases. Per the germline V gene, CDR1 is LGHNA and CDR2 is YSLEER. This CDR3 is built from 15 residues. The junction had 8 bases not matched to a gene; V was cut back by 1 base and J by 7 bases.

This clonotype was observed a single time. One base away lies a much larger clone, so this may be a sequencing read error. The chain carries TRBV20-1 and TRBJ1-2; 8 nucleotides match TRBD1. Germline CDR1 reads DFQATT; CDR2 reads SNEGSKA (reference sequence). The CDR3 consists of 16 residues. The CDR3, as DNA: TGCTGTGCTCCTCGACTCGGGTCAGGGGGCGACTATGGCTACACCTTC. Protein product: CCAPRLGSGGDYGYTF.

This chain joins TRBV5-1 and TRBJ1-1; D is unresolved. The germline CDR1 and CDR2 sequences are SGHRS and YFSETQ. This CDR3 has 14 residues. Trimming cost V 9 bases and J 5 bases, with 20 bases left between them. The chain's CDR3 is CATLETPEGTEAFF. CDR3 nucleotides: TGCGCCACCCTTGAGACACCAGAAGGAACTGAAGCTTTCTTT.

This clonotype was observed at least ten times. The chain is built from TRBV4-3 and TRBJ1-2; perhaps TRBD1 as D (5 bases). Looked up from germline, CDR1 is LGHNA and CDR2 is YSLEER. The CDR3 runs 14 residues. Trimming shortened V by 0 bases and J by 3 bases, and 8 bases separated the two germline ends. The CDR3 sequence is CASSQDWGDYGYTF. The DNA for the CDR3 is TGCGCCAGCAGCCAAGATTGGGGGGACTATGGCTACACCTTC.

As regards this clonotype: This may stem from a read error, because a much larger clone lies one nucleotide away. The genes are TRBV5-1 and TRBJ1-2; D is possibly TRBD1 (5 bases). V was cut by 4 bases and J by 8 bases, with 18 bases left in between. CDR3 length: 14 residues. Germline CDR1 SGHRS, CDR2 YFSETQ. The DNA of the CDR3 is TGCGCCAGCAGCCAGGGAGACCGCCGCCGGGGCTACACCTTC. Translation: CASSQGDRRRGYTF.

In regard to this clonotype: With a much larger clone just one base away, this may be a read error. The chain is built from TRBV29-1 and TRBJ1-1; D may be TRBD1 (6 bases). Germline assignment: CDR1 SQVTM and CDR2 ANQGSEA. The CDR3 contains 13 residues. Trimming cost V 7 bases and J 5 bases, with 17 bases left between them. The CDR3 sequence is CSANRAQKTEAFF. CDR3 nucleotides: TGCAGCGCAAACAGGGCTCAGAAAACTGAAGCTTTCTTT.

This clonotype was counted many times. The chain has TRBV4-3 and TRBJ2-3; 11 nucleotides align to TRBD2. The CDR3 runs to 17 residues. Trimming at V came to 1 base and at J to 2 bases, leaving 5 bases not matched to a gene. Germline V gene sequence: CDR1 LGHNA, CDR2 YSLEER. The CDR3 region is CASSQGALAGVTDTQYF. Written as DNA, the CDR3 is TGCGCCAGCAGCCAAGGTGCACTAGCGGGGGTCACAGATACGCAGTATTTT.

This clonotype was seen only a few times. The rearrangement uses TRBV5-4 and TRBJ2-7, with a possible D match to TRBD2 (6 bases). The ends were cut back, 4 bases at V and 4 bases at J, with 18 bases in the middle. In germline, CDR1 is SGHNT, CDR2 YYREEE (reference sequence). This CDR3 spans 15 amino acids. CDR3 in amino acids: CASSPPGGVGYEQYF. The CDR3 DNA reads as TGTGCCAGCAGCCCACCCGGGGGAGTCGGATACGAGCAGTACTTC.

In this sample, this clonotype turned up many times. The V and J genes are TRBV7-3 and TRBJ1-6, with 9 positions matching TRBD1. Unmatched junction bases numbered 3, after V lost 5 bases and J lost 7 bases. Germline CDR1 reads SGHTA; CDR2 reads FQGTGA. The CDR3 is 14 amino acids. CDR3 protein: CASSTGTGNSPLHF. For the CDR3, the DNA is TGTGCCAGCAGCACCGGGACAGGGAATTCACCCCTCCACTTT.

This clonotype appeared many times. The genes are TRBV7-2 and TRBJ2-1, with TRBD2 identical over 12 bases. The CDR3 sequence is 18 residues long. Germline CDR1 and CDR2: SGHTA and FQGNSA. The V segment lost 0 bases and the J segment 6 bases; nucleotides outside the gene matches: 9. CDR3 region: CASSLARASGGAGNEQFF. CDR3 nucleotide sequence: TGTGCCAGCAGCTTAGCGCGAGCTAGCGGGGGGGCGGGCAATGAGCAGTTCTTC.

About this clonotype itself: At one end, the junction sequence differs from germline, possibly due to a read error. This sequence joins TRBV6-1 and TRBJ1-4; D gene uncertain. This CDR3 is built from 14 residues. CDR1 is MNHNS, CDR2 SASEGT, per germline. The CDR3 here is CASRGTRDNGKLFF. The CDR3 nucleotides read TGTGCCAGCAGAGGAACTCGGGATAATGGAAAACTGTTTTTT.

This clonotype has ten or more counts. V is TRBV6-5 and J is TRBJ1-2; possibly TRBD1 for D (5 bases). Trimming removed 7 bases at V and 4 bases at J, with 13 bases between. There are 13 residues in the CDR3. Germline lookup yields CDR1 MNHEY and CDR2 SVGAGI. CDR3 sequence: CASTVGHLYGYTF. Written as DNA, the CDR3 is TGTGCCAGCACCGTAGGACACCTCTATGGCTACACCTTC.

Turning to this clonotype: This may come from a read error, since a much larger clone is one base off. No conserved phenylalanine or tryptophan is present at the end of the CDR3, so a read error is the likely explanation. The genes are TRBV9 and TRBJ1-3; the D is unclear. The V and J ends lost 2 bases and 0 bases respectively, with 3 bases between them. Germline CDR1 SGDLS, CDR2 YYNGEE. This CDR3 has 13 residues. The CDR3 loop is CASSVNSGNTIYY. Here the CDR3 DNA reads TGTGCCAGCAGCGTCAACTCTGGAAACACCATATATTAT.

This clonotype was observed many times. The genes are TRBV27 and TRBJ2-2, with 7 positions matching TRBD1. The CDR3 is 15 amino acids. The germline V gene has CDR1 MNHEY and CDR2 SMNVEV (reference sequence). With 6 bases clipped from V and 3 bases from J, the junction kept 7 bases outside the gene matches. For the CDR3, the DNA is TGTGCCAGCAGACGACAGGGTACTGACACCGGGGAGCTGTTTTTT. Translation: CASRRQGTDTGELFF.

The CDR3 coding sequence is TGCGCCAGCGCGAGGACAGGGACGATAGAAGGGGCCAACGTCCTGACTTTC. As protein: CASARTGTIEGANVLTF. The chain employs TRBV5-1 and TRBJ2-6; 8 bases agree with TRBD1. CDR3 size: 17 residues. V lost 7 bases and J lost 4; bases outside the gene matches: 13. CDR1 SGHRS and CDR2 YFSETQ come from the germline V gene. The full variable domain, completed using reference TRBV5-1 and TRBJ2-6, is KAGVTQTPRYLIKTRGQQVTLSCSPISGHRSVSWYQQTPGQGLQFLFEYFSETQRNKGNFPGRFSGRQFSNSRSEMNVSTLELGDSALYLCASARTGTIEGANVLTFGAGSRLTVL.

The sample holds many counts of this clonotype. The rearrangement links TRBV5-1 to TRBJ2-1; maybe TRBD2 (6 bases). V was cut by 4 bases and J by 1 base, with 12 bases left in between. The CDR3 runs to 15 residues. From germline, CDR1 is SGHRS and CDR2 YFSETQ. CDR3 DNA sequence: TGCGCCAGCAGCCTATCTAGCGTTTCCTACAATGAGCAGTTCTTC. This translates into CASSLSSVSYNEQFF.

This clonotype was detected a few times. The chain's CDR3 is CASSLLEGVSEQPQHF. The CDR3 DNA follows: TGTGCCAGCAGCCTCCTGGAAGGGGTAAGCGAACAGCCCCAGCATTTT. The gene calls are TRBV4-2 and TRBJ1-5; a possible D gene is TRBD1 (5 bases). The CDR3 totals 16 residues. Germline CDR1 reads LGHNA; CDR2 reads YNFKEQ. Trimming shortened V by 4 bases and J by 7 bases, and 20 bases separated the two germline ends.

This clonotype was counted at least ten times. The chain combines TRBV7-8 with TRBJ1-1, with unresolved D. Germline V gene data show CDR1 as SGHVS and CDR2 as FQNEAQ. V was pared by 2 bases and J by 6 bases, with 16 bases between. This CDR3 spans 15 amino acids. DNA of the CDR3: TGTGCCAGCAGCTTATTCGGCGCGGAGGCCTCTGAAGCTTTCTTT. This translates into CASSLFGAEASEAFF.